The TCR beta chain described here comes from a study of PD-L1 blockade in urothelial cancer. The CDR3 is 14 residues long. Trimming removed 4 bases at V and 7 bases at J, with 14 bases between. The germline gives CDR1 MNHNY, CDR2 SVGAGI (reference sequence). Specified time point: peripheral blood 6 weeks after treatment start. Method: immunoSEQ multiplex PCR; TCRdb's copy keeps in-frame clones and lacks some. The table includes about 76,000 clones, less than 95% detected once. This chain joins TRBV6-6 and TRBJ2-1, with a tentative D call TRBD2 (6 bases). This sequence was found in a woman aged 80 or over with urothelial cancer. The sample consisted of PBMCs, taken around atezolizumab (anti-PD-L1) treatment. This CDR3 reads CASSSTGRGNEQFF. The DNA for the CDR3 is TGTGCCAGCAGTTCCACTGGGCGGGGAAATGAGCAGTTCTTC.